The entry below gives a single T cell receptor (beta chain) sequence along with its context. This clonotype was observed once. The specificity of this receptor is unknown. No clone much larger than this one lies a single base away; base qualities are absent. The library came from 5' RACE. Sequenced using an Illumina HiSeq 2500. A second PCR of roughly 7 to 12 cycles was run with a J-beta primer mix and a sample-barcoded 5' primer. A unique molecular identifier was introduced onto each TCR beta cDNA molecule by a template-switch 5' adaptor carrying 12 random nucleotides. At least 2.5 million CDR3-containing paired-end reads were obtained from each sample. First-strand cDNA synthesis was performed from all RNA using the Mint cDNA synthesis kit, with priming by a TRBC-specific oligonucleotide. Following uracil-DNA glycosylase treatment, a first 18-cycle PCR with universal primers M1SS and BC2_uni_R was performed on all cDNA. As for the authors' bioinformatics: Each sample was normalized by randomly selecting 1 million high-quality reads, each carrying a distinct molecular identifier. Reads with shared molecular identifiers were discarded instead of being binned into consensus sequences. MiTCR, with a Q25 quality threshold and the strictest error-elimination algorithm, was used for CDR3 identification, clonotype clustering and error correction. A nonparametric unseen species model with Euler transformation was used to estimate lower-bound total TCR beta diversity. TCRdb ran its own pipeline on the public reads, namely fastp trimming at Q25 and MiXCR clone calling, and kept in-frame beta chains. Identical CDR3 proteins give one entry, which carries the most common genes and DNA. For this entry, the V and J calls and clone size follow TCRdb and not the study's own pipeline. This sample gives around 1.5 million distinct CDR3 sequences in total; around 59% of them show up just once. The ten largest make up over 5.5% of the sample.

The data derive from a study of blood T cells in healthy people across ages (dated by TCRdb to between 2015 and 2017). Describing the broader study: Template switching captured roughly one uniquely barcoded TCR beta cDNA molecule per two T cells in model experiments. Using the same blood draw, the study looked at two additional independent replicas of 1 million unique cDNA reads for two donors, one aged 18 to 30 and the other aged 80 or older. To avoid experimental bias, donors of different ages were randomly spread across the sequencing lanes. Four age groups were formed from the donors: young (average 16 years), middle-aged (around 40), aged (more than 55) and long-lived (approximately 80). Using deep sequencing normalized with unique cDNA molecular identifiers, the study measured how TCR beta repertoire diversity changes with age.

The CDR3 spans 16 residues, from the cysteine through the phenylalanine. Of all the DNA, just the CDR3 is kept, 48 bases in frame from base 1. At the junction V is shortened by 3 bases and J by 5 bases; bases outside the gene matches: 8. Via the germline V gene, CDR1 is KGHDR and CDR2 SFDVKD. Study-wide conclusions, independent of this receptor: The CMV infection status of donors was not known, potentially confounding age-related changes in expanded clonotypes. Total diversity estimates from one million sequenced T cells were considered lower bounds and underestimates. Observed TCR beta diversity per million T cells fell roughly linearly with age, and a significant reduction was already apparent by age about 43. The percentage of naive T cells measured by flow cytometry correlated strongly with observed TCR beta diversity. Compared with the aged group, more naive CD4+ T cells, fewer expanded clones and increased TCR diversity were shown by the long-lived group, suggesting age selection. Since profiling was done on bulk unsorted PBMCs, naive and antigen-experienced compartments could not be conclusively compared.

Donors were approximately 42 systemically healthy Caucasian individuals from Russia aged roughly 6 to 90 years. Each donor gave around 9.9 milliliters of peripheral blood, collected into EDTA-treated Vacutainer tubes. PBMCs were isolated by Ficoll-Paque density-gradient centrifugation, with at least 6.5 million obtained per sample. Trizol reagent was used to extract total RNA from the PBMCs, yielding at least 6 micrograms per sample. For every donor, an aliquot of PBMCs went through flow cytometry to measure the percentages of naive CD45RAhigh/CD27high T cells. This chain joins TRBV24-1 to TRBJ2-1; the central 8 bases match TRBD1. This TCR was recovered from a man between 18 and 35 years old in good health. What was sequenced was blood. The CDR3 loop reads CATSDIGQGKDNEQFF. At the DNA level, the sequence is TGTGCCACCAGTGATATTGGACAGGGTAAGGACAATGAGCAGTTCTTC.